This T cell receptor beta chain is from a study of blood T cell repertoires in COVID-19. This clone was counted a few times. The trim removed 4 bases at V and 7 bases at J, leaving 17 bases unmatched. The germline gives CDR1 SGDLS, CDR2 YYNGEE. CDR3 length: 17 amino acids. As originally analysed: Reference gene primers were amplified, and this amplification served to estimate nucleated cell counts. Using immunoSEQ multiplex PCR, the repertoire was profiled, and TCRdb retains in-frame clones only, with some absent. Clonal size and the V and J genes are those of that table, whereas D and trimming came from the DNA. The sample consists of about 190,000 clones, less than 80% of them appearing once.

The receptor was derived from a man aged 45-65 years who had recovered from COVID-19. This chain joins TRBV9 and TRBJ2-1, with 7 bases aligning to TRBD2. The sample was peripheral blood. The CDR3 is CASSLSAGRAHVNEQFF. The CDR3 DNA reads as TGTGCCAGCAGCCTATCAGCGGGAAGAGCTCATGTTAATGAGCAGTTCTTC.